Each of the 24 T cell receptor beta chains below was sequenced from the same sample in a study of T-cell memory formation after mild COVID-19. In TCRdb, the 5' RACE reads were re-called with MiXCR into one record per CDR3 protein. The sample holds 270,000 or so distinct CDR3 sequences, about 20% seen once. The sample comprised PBMCs or a T cell subset sorted from them (not recorded which). These receptors were taken from a man aged 18 to 29 who had mild COVID-19 (a few samples of this study predate the infection). Cell type and time point are not known.

The rearrangement uses TRBV2 and TRBJ2-7, with TRBD2 as a possible D gene (5 bases). The germline gives CDR1 SNHLY, CDR2 FYNNEI. Trimming shortened V by 1 base and J by 5 bases, and 12 bases separated the two germline ends. The CDR3 runs to 14 residues. CDR3 sequence (DNA): TGTGCCAGCAGTGAAGGTATAGGGAGAGACGAGCAGTACGTC. Translation gives CASSEGIGRDEQYV.

The CDR3 nucleotides read TGCGCCAGCAGCTCAGAACCGTACACAGATACGCAGTATTTT. Translating gives CASSSEPYTDTQYF. The J gene is TRBJ2-3, the V gene TRBV5-1; no clear D gene. The V gene's germline CDR1 is SGHRS and CDR2 YFSETQ. This CDR3 is 14 amino acids long. Trimming removed 3 bases from V and 2 bases from J, with 10 bases in between.

This clonotype has a handful of counts. The chain is built from TRBV20-1 and TRBJ1-3; TRBD1 is a possible D gene (6 bases). Germline loops: CDR1 DFQATT, CDR2 SNEGSKA (reference sequence). V was pared by 6 bases and J by 4 bases, with 19 bases between. The CDR3 runs 15 residues. In DNA, the CDR3 is TGCAGTGCCTCATTACAGGGTCTGGCCGGAAACACCATATATTTT. Protein product: CSASLQGLAGNTIYF.

This clonotype showed up just a few times. This chain joins TRBV9 and TRBJ2-7; D is possibly TRBD1 or TRBD2 (6 bases each). CDR1 is SGDLS, CDR2 YYNGEE, per germline. V lost 0 bases, J lost 3 bases, and 16 bases lay in between. The CDR3 is made up of 16 amino acids. Here the CDR3 reads CASSVATPGGLYEQYV. The CDR3 coding sequence is TGTGCCAGCAGCGTAGCTACTCCCGGGGGCCTCTACGAGCAGTACGTC.

This rearrangement joins TRBV6-5 to TRBJ2-1, with 15 bases lining up with TRBD2. The CDR3 has 18 residues. V shed 2 bases and J 2 bases; nucleotides not matched to a gene: 4. Germline CDR1 MNHEY, CDR2 SVGAGI. The CDR3 nucleotides read TGTGCCAGCAGTTACGTCGGACTAGCGGGGGGGCCCTACAATGAGCAGTTCTTC. Amino acid sequence: CASSYVGLAGGPYNEQFF.

This clonotype was found a few times. The chain couples TRBV6-2 or TRBV6-3 to TRBJ1-1; TRBD1 might be the D (5 bases). From germline, CDR1 is MNHEY and CDR2 SVGEGT. This CDR3 has 14 amino acids. V shed 6 bases and J shed 1 base, with 12 bases lying between them. CDR3 loop: CASSPRGGNTEAFF. The CDR3 DNA sequence: TGTGCCAGCAGCCCCCGGGGGGGGAACACTGAAGCTTTCTTT.

The chain carries TRBV7-3 and TRBJ2-1, with 8 bases matching TRBD2. The CDR3 runs 14 residues. With 4 bases clipped from V and 6 bases from J, the junction kept 5 bases outside the gene matches. Germline V gene lookup returns CDR1 SGHTA and CDR2 FQGTGA. CDR3 DNA: TGTGCCAGCAGCTCGGCCGGGACTAGCAATGAGCAGTTCTTC. It codes for CASSSAGTSNEQFF.

This clonotype was seen at least ten times. In nucleotides, the CDR3 is TGTGCCACCAGTGATCTCGACAGTCGCTATGGCTACACCTTC. This translates into CATSDLDSRYGYTF. The J gene is TRBJ1-2, the V gene TRBV24-1, with D possibly TRBD1 on 5 matching bases. V lost 3 bases and J 4 bases, leaving 11 bases between the germline ends. Germline CDR1 and CDR2: KGHDR and SFDVKD. The CDR3 has 14 residues.

The rearrangement uses TRBV7-2 and TRBJ1-5, with D perhaps TRBD1 (6 bases). CDR1 and CDR2 from the germline V gene are SGHTA and FQGNSA. The CDR3 length is 15 residues. Trimming took off 5 bases at V and 5 bases at J, with 16 bases between the two ends. CDR3 coding DNA: TGTGCCAGCAGCCTATGGGGGCGGGGGCATCAGCCCCAGCATTTT. It translates to CASSLWGRGHQPQHF.

This clonotype was counted only a few times. The V and J genes are TRBV28 and TRBJ2-1, with D possibly matching TRBD1 (5 bases). The CDR3 has 12 amino acids. V lost 3 bases, J lost 10 bases, and 10 bases lay in between. Germline lookup yields CDR1 MDHEN and CDR2 SYDVKM. The CDR3 sequence: CASSFDSREQFF. CDR3 coding DNA: TGTGCCAGCAGTTTTGACAGTCGGGAGCAGTTCTTC.

This clonotype appeared a few times. The V call is TRBV11-2, the J call TRBJ2-3, with unresolved D. V lost 0 bases, J lost 7 bases, and 11 bases lay in between. CDR3 length: 14 residues. Germline V lookup: CDR1 SGHAT, CDR2 FQNNGV. The CDR3 region is CASSLDGGFNTQYF. DNA of the CDR3: TGTGCCAGCAGCTTAGATGGCGGTTTCAATACGCAGTATTTT.

The chain joins TRBV5-1 to TRBJ2-2; D remains unclear. The CDR3 runs 16 residues. Trimming left V 0 bases short and J 4 bases short, with 13 bases between. Germline values: CDR1 SGHRS, CDR2 YFSETQ. This chain's CDR3 is CASSLGPDPTTGELFF. CDR3 DNA sequence: TGCGCCAGCAGCTTGGGACCCGACCCGACCACCGGGGAGCTGTTTTTT.

CDR3: CSASRSGVTEAFF. The CDR3 region has the DNA TGCAGTGCTAGTCGTTCAGGGGTGACTGAAGCTTTCTTT. The V call is TRBV20-1, the J call TRBJ1-1, with D tentatively TRBD1 (6 bases). CDR3 size: 13 residues. V lost 3 bases and J 5 bases, leaving 13 bases between the germline ends. From germline, CDR1 is DFQATT and CDR2 SNEGSKA (reference sequence).

The J gene is TRBJ2-7, the V gene TRBV9; D is unresolved. V was shortened by 2 bases and J by 2 bases, with 14 bases between the two germline ends. CDR1 SGDLS and CDR2 YYNGEE come from the germline V gene. There are 15 residues in the CDR3. CDR3 in DNA: TGTGCCAGCAGCGTCGGTGGGCTTGCCCCCTACGAGCAGTACTTC. It encodes CASSVGGLAPYEQYF.

The chain links TRBV12-3 or TRBV12-4 to TRBJ2-2, with D perhaps matching TRBD1 or TRBD2 (5 bases each). The CDR3 runs to 13 residues. The V end lost 3 bases, the J end lost 6 bases, and 8 bases lay between the germline ends. CDR3: CASSLLGAGELFF. CDR3 coding DNA: TGTGCCAGCAGTTTGTTGGGGGCCGGGGAGCTGTTTTTT.

The chain carries TRBV28 and TRBJ1-1; the D is unclear. This CDR3 comprises 12 residues. Looked up from germline, CDR1 is MDHEN and CDR2 is SYDVKM. The ends were cut back, 4 bases at V and 5 bases at J, with 8 bases in the middle. The DNA for the CDR3 is TGTGCCAGCAGTTCAACCCGGACTGAAGCTTTCTTT. Encoded protein: CASSSTRTEAFF.

This clonotype was counted ten times or more. The chain combines TRBV24-1 with TRBJ2-1, with 9 positions matching TRBD2. The V gene's germline CDR1 is KGHDR and CDR2 SFDVKD. This CDR3 has 15 residues. V was clipped by 7 bases and J by 2 bases; unmatched bases: 5. The CDR3, as DNA: TGTGCCACCAGCACCAGCGGGGGGACCTACAATGAGCAGTTCTTC. It yields the protein CATSTSGGTYNEQFF.

The gene calls are TRBV12-3 or TRBV12-4 and TRBJ2-4; D unresolved. The CDR3 extends over 17 amino acids. V was pared by 5 bases and J by 0 bases, with 17 bases between. The CDR3 DNA follows: TGTGCCAGCAGTCTCCGAGCTGGACGGCTAGCCAAAAACATTCAGTACTTC. Translated, it gives CASSLRAGRLAKNIQYF.

This chain connects TRBV6-5 to TRBJ2-3; D is perhaps TRBD1 or TRBD2 (6 bases each). The germline V gene has CDR1 MNHEY and CDR2 SVGAGI. V dropped 2 bases and J dropped 6 bases, with 12 bases sitting between them. CDR3 length equals 14 residues. The CDR3 loop is CASSYDLGGDTQYF. The CDR3 nucleotides read TGTGCCAGCAGTTACGACTTAGGGGGGGATACGCAGTATTTT.

The rearrangement uses TRBV9 and TRBJ2-3, with D tentatively TRBD2 (7 bases). Per the germline V gene, CDR1 is SGDLS and CDR2 is YYNGEE. This CDR3 is built from 14 residues. V dropped 0 bases and J dropped 7 bases, with 12 bases sitting between them. In DNA, the CDR3 is TGTGCCAGCAGCGTAGAGGGGGGGGCCAATACGCAGTATTTT. Residues: CASSVEGGANTQYF. The entire variable domain, with the rest obtained from reference TRBV9 and TRBJ2-3, is as follows: DSGVTQTPKHLITATGQRVTLRCSPRSGDLSVYWYQQSLDQGLQFLIQYYNGEERAKGNILERFSAQQFPDLHSELNLSSLELGDSALYFCASSVEGGANTQYFGPGTRLTVL.

This clonotype came up many times. This sequence joins TRBV12-5 and TRBJ1-3; D gene uncertain. Germline CDR1 reads LGHNT; CDR2 reads FRNRAP. The CDR3 contains 13 residues. Trimming cost V 6 bases and J 0 bases, with 6 bases left between them. The CDR3 region has the DNA TGTGCTAGTGGCGGGAGCTCTGGAAACACCATATATTTT. Protein sequence: CASGGSSGNTIYF.

There are many counts of this clonotype. The rearrangement links TRBV5-1 to TRBJ2-2; 10 positions agree with TRBD1. The CDR3 is 15 residues long. Germline CDR1 reads SGHRS; CDR2 reads YFSETQ. The trim removed 0 bases at V and 5 bases at J, leaving 1 base unmatched. The CDR3 here is CASSLGQGATGELFF. For the CDR3, the DNA is TGCGCCAGCAGCTTGGGACAGGGGGCGACCGGGGAGCTGTTTTTT.

This clonotype was detected only a few times. V is TRBV4-1 and J is TRBJ2-1; 10 bases map to TRBD2. Germline CDR1 and CDR2: MGHRA and YSYEKL. The CDR3 contains 20 residues. With 1 base clipped from V and 0 bases from J, the junction kept 12 bases outside the gene matches. The CDR3 region has the DNA TGCGCCAGCAGCCAAGCTCGCCTAGCGGGGGCCGAGAGCTCCTACAATGAGCAGTTCTTC. Amino acids: CASSQARLAGAESSYNEQFF.

The V gene is TRBV6-5, the J gene TRBJ2-3, with 12 bases aligning to TRBD1. Germline CDR1 and CDR2: MNHEY and SVGAGI. This CDR3 is built from 17 residues. Losses at the gene ends were 5 bases for V and 5 bases for J; bases not matched to a gene: 11. The CDR3 DNA reads TGTGCCAGCAGTACCCCCCGGGACAGGGGGCCAAAAGATACGCAGTATTTT. Translation: CASSTPRDRGPKDTQYF.